One and the same sample provided the 11 T cell receptor beta chains below, sequenced in a study of cytomegalovirus exposure and HLA in healthy donors. Primers: 60 Vbeta forward and 13 Jbeta reverse. TCRdb's copy holds only in-frame clones and misses some; the assay was immunoSEQ multiplex PCR. The sample has 110,000 to 150,000 clones; approximately 80% are singletons. Sequencing was performed on PBMCs. The receptors stem from a woman aged 50 to 60 in good health and CMV-seropositive.

This clone was counted many times. The chain carries TRBV5-6 and TRBJ1-2; D might be TRBD1 (6 bases). V was clipped by 0 bases and J by 5 bases, with 11 bases between them. The CDR3 has 14 amino acids. The germline V gene has CDR1 SGHDT and CDR2 YYEEEE. CDR3 residues: CASSLAQGIYGYTF. CDR3 bases: TGTGCCAGCAGCTTGGCGCAGGGGATATATGGCTACACCTTC.

The chain carries TRBV7-3 and TRBJ1-6; 8 bases match TRBD1. From germline, CDR1 is SGHTA and CDR2 FQGTGA. The CDR3 has 15 amino acids. Trimming at V came to 5 bases and at J to 5 bases, leaving 5 bases not matched to a gene. As DNA, the CDR3 is TGTGCCAGCAGCAATACAGGGGGGAATAATTCACCCCTCCACTTT. Amino acids: CASSNTGGNNSPLHF.

CDR3 nucleotide sequence: TGTGCCAGCAGCGTCGAACAGGGGGTTGGGGGCTACACCTTC. It specifies CASSVEQGVGGYTF. V gene TRBV9 combines with J gene TRBJ1-2; 8 bases match TRBD1. Losses at the gene ends were 2 bases for V and 8 bases for J; bases not matched to a gene: 8. Germline CDR1 and CDR2: SGDLS and YYNGEE. The CDR3 length is 14 residues.

This chain joins TRBV2 and TRBJ1-2; 7 nucleotides match TRBD1. This CDR3 comprises 14 residues. J was trimmed by 8 bases and V by 4 bases; bases with no gene match: 10. Per germline, CDR1 SNHLY and CDR2 FYNNEI. CDR3 sequence reads: CASSVRQGVLGYTF. In DNA, the CDR3 is TGTGCCAGCAGTGTGAGGCAGGGGGTACTCGGCTACACCTTC.

This chain connects TRBV6-5 to TRBJ1-1; D perhaps matches TRBD1 (5 bases). The CDR3 totals 12 residues. Trimming removed 7 bases at V and 2 bases at J, with 8 bases between. CDR1 and CDR2 (germline): MNHEY, SVGAGI. DNA of the CDR3: TGTGCCAGCATCGACAGAAACACTGAAGCTTTCTTT. This gives the protein CASIDRNTEAFF.

V and J are TRBV27 and TRBJ2-5; D remains unclear. This CDR3 is built from 14 residues. V dropped 3 bases and J dropped 2 bases, with 10 bases sitting between them. The germline V gene encodes CDR1 MNHEY and CDR2 SMNVEV (reference sequence). The CDR3, as DNA: TGTGCCAGCAGTTTGAAGTCTAGTCAAGAGACCCAGTACTTC. Protein sequence: CASSLKSSQETQYF.

Only one count was recorded for this clone. V is TRBV28 and J is TRBJ1-4; D is unclear. Trimming stripped 8 bases from V and 11 bases from J, with 21 bases between. The CDR3 is 14 amino acids. Per the germline V gene, CDR1 is MDHEN and CDR2 is SYDVKM. The CDR3 nucleotides are TGTGCCAGCTCTGAGACCTACGGGGTGGGGAAACTGTTTTTT. It translates to CASSETYGVGKLFF.

V usage is TRBV2 and J usage is TRBJ2-1; tentatively, D is TRBD1 (5 bases). The germline V gene encodes CDR1 SNHLY and CDR2 FYNNEI. The CDR3 loop spans 13 amino acids. The V and J ends lost 9 bases and 7 bases respectively, with 16 bases between them. CDR3 bases: TGTGCCAGTTTGACAGTCCCCGGGAATGAGCAGTTCTTC. Amino acids: CASLTVPGNEQFF.

This chain links TRBV6-5 with TRBJ1-1, with a possible D match to TRBD1 (5 bases). The CDR3 length is 16 residues. The V gene lost 4 bases and the J gene lost 0 bases, with 15 bases spanning the gap. The germline gives CDR1 MNHEY, CDR2 SVGAGI. CDR3 sequence (DNA): TGTGCCAGCAGTTTACACCACCAGGGCGTGAACACTGAAGCTTTCTTT. Protein sequence: CASSLHHQGVNTEAFF.

V is TRBV2 and J is TRBJ2-3; D remains unclear. This CDR3 spans 14 amino acids. V was cut by 7 bases and J by 1 base, with 12 bases left in between. CDR1 SNHLY and CDR2 FYNNEI come from the germline V gene. The DNA of the CDR3 is TGTGCCAGCATCCGCTTGGCCCGCACAGATACGCAGTATTTT. This gives the protein CASIRLARTDTQYF. Combining the CDR3 with reference TRBV2 and TRBJ2-3 gives the whole variable domain EPEVTQTPSHQVTQMGQEVILRCVPISNHLYFYWYRQILGQKVEFLVSFYNNEISEKSEIFDDQFSVERPDGSNFTLKIRSTKLEDSAMYFCASIRLARTDTQYFGPGTRLTVL.

V gene TRBV5-1 combines with J gene TRBJ2-2; TRBD1 aligns across 7 bases. The CDR3 is made up of 14 amino acids. V trimming: 7 bases; J trimming: 6 bases; junction bases outside the gene matches: 9. Per the germline V gene, CDR1 is SGHRS and CDR2 is YFSETQ. In DNA form, the CDR3 reads TGCGCCAGCTTTTCAACAGGGACAGCCGGGGAGCTGTTTTTT. This encodes CASFSTGTAGELFF.